The TCR beta chain described here comes from a study of post-analysis software for immune sequencing data. Study-level background: Several disease courses (relapsing-remitting, secondary progressive and progressive-relapsing) of multiple sclerosis were included.

Concerning this clonotype itself: The antigen remains undetermined.

V was cut by 7 bases and J by 1 base, with 13 bases left in between. The CDR3 has 13 amino acids. The V gene's germline CDR1 is SQVTM and CDR2 ANQGSEA. Study outcomes and limitations: Patients had higher frequencies than controls of four to six TRBV segments, including TRBV5-6, TRBV5-1 and TRBV20-1. Multiple sclerosis was associated with a significant reduction in normalized Chao1 diversity relative to controls.

Researchers reported that TCR beta cDNA libraries carried unique molecular identifiers. It was from approximately 0.91 to 9.4 million T cells that about 500,000 cDNA molecules came. TCRdb analysed the PCR reads with MiXCR anew, one entry per CDR3 protein. The sample includes hundreds of thousands of distinct CDR3 sequences, about 50% of them seen just once. The rearrangement links TRBV29-1 to TRBJ1-1; the D gene is possibly TRBD1 (5 bases). Sequenced: blood. The receptor comes from a girl under 18 with multiple sclerosis. The CDR3, as DNA: TGCAGCGGGTGGACACGTACGAACACTGAAGCTTTCTTT. It specifies CSGWTRTNTEAFF.